These 22 T cell receptor beta chains were all obtained from the same sample, sequenced in a study of shared clonotypes between healthy human individuals. This table comes from immunoSEQ multiplex PCR, and its TCRdb copy is limited to in-frame clones, with some not included. In the table there are approximately 2,300,000 clones, about 90% of which are singletons. The specimen sequenced was naive CD4+ T cells from PBMCs. Described subset: CD45RA+ positively selected. These receptors originate from a young man in good health. Some clones in this sample may be carry-over from other donors' samples.

This rearrangement joins TRBV10-3 to TRBJ2-3; D remains unclear. This CDR3 spans 13 amino acids. Trimming took 2 bases from V and 3 from J, leaving 6 bases between them. Germline values: CDR1 ENHRY, CDR2 SYGVKD. CDR3 in DNA: TGTGCCATCAGTGAGGGGCGAACAGATACGCAGTATTTT. Its protein is CAISEGRTDTQYF.

The rearrangement links TRBV4-3 to TRBJ2-1; 10 positions agree with TRBD2. Trimming cost V 4 bases and J 6 bases; bases outside gene matches: 12. The CDR3 length is 17 residues. Germline CDR1 and CDR2: LGHNA and YSLEER. The chain's CDR3 is CASSLLISGRGPNEQFF. DNA for the CDR3: TGCGCCAGCAGCCTTCTCATCAGCGGGAGGGGACCCAATGAGCAGTTCTTC.

The CDR3, as DNA: TGTGCCAGTAGTATAATAGCGCACAACACCTACGAGCAGTACTTC. It encodes CASSIIAHNTYEQYF. The rearrangement uses TRBV19 and TRBJ2-7; tentative D call: TRBD2 (5 bases). The CDR3 contains 15 residues. CDR1 and CDR2 (germline): LNHDA, SQIVND (reference sequence). Trimming shortened V by 2 bases and J by 2 bases, and 13 bases separated the two germline ends. The variable domain in full, with the rest retrieved from reference TRBV19 and TRBJ2-7, is DGGITQSPKYLFRKEGQNVTLSCEQNLNHDAMYWYRQDPGQGLRLIYYSQIVNDFQKGDIAEGYSVSREKKESFPLTVTSAQKNPTAFYLCASSIIAHNTYEQYFGPGTRLTVT.

This clone came up once. The rearrangement links TRBV4-2 to TRBJ2-4; 8 positions match TRBD2. In germline, CDR1 is LGHNA, CDR2 YNFKEQ. Germline trimming cut 2 bases from V and 0 bases from J; bases unmatched to any gene: 12. This CDR3 spans 19 amino acids. Here the CDR3 DNA reads TGTGCCAGCAGCCAAAGGGAACTGGGCGGGAGGTTAGCCAAAAACATTCAGTACTTC. As protein: CASSQRELGGRLAKNIQYF.

The J gene is TRBJ1-1, the V gene TRBV10-3; D uncertain. The germline V gene has CDR1 ENHRY and CDR2 SYGVKD. The V end lost 8 bases, the J end lost 7 bases, and 8 bases lay between the germline ends. The CDR3 is made up of 10 amino acids. The CDR3 loop is CAIETSEAFF. As DNA, the CDR3 is TGTGCCATCGAGACGAGTGAAGCTTTCTTT.

The V and J genes are TRBV6-5 and TRBJ2-5; 7 positions match TRBD2. CDR3 size: 15 residues. Unmatched junction bases numbered 14, after V lost 9 bases and J lost 4 bases. Germline CDR1 and CDR2: MNHEY and SVGAGI. The CDR3: CASTPFGSGSETQYF. DNA of the CDR3: TGTGCCAGTACCCCCTTCGGTAGCGGGTCAGAGACCCAGTACTTC.

This chain connects TRBV18 to TRBJ2-5; 7 positions agree with TRBD2. Germline lookup yields CDR1 KGHSH and CDR2 LQKENI. This CDR3 comprises 13 residues. V trimming: 10 bases; J trimming: 1 base; junction bases outside the gene matches: 6. CDR3 sequence reads: CATHSGSQETQYF. CDR3 nucleotide sequence: TGTGCCACCCATAGCGGGTCCCAAGAGACCCAGTACTTC.

The V and J genes are TRBV4-2 and TRBJ2-3; 9 nucleotides align to TRBD2. The CDR3 spans 18 residues. Unmatched junction bases numbered 9, after V lost 1 base and J lost 1 base. CDR1 LGHNA and CDR2 YNFKEQ come from the germline V gene. CDR3 in amino acids: CASSQVTGTSRGTDTQYF. DNA of the CDR3: TGTGCCAGCAGCCAAGTAACCGGGACTAGCAGGGGCACAGATACGCAGTATTTT.

This clone has only one observation. The V call is TRBV29-1, the J call TRBJ2-1; the match to TRBD2 covers 8 bases. CDR1 and CDR2 (germline): SQVTM, ANQGSEA. The junction had 8 bases not matched to a gene; V was cut back by 6 bases and J by 10 bases. This CDR3 comprises 12 residues. The chain's CDR3 is CSVVLLADEQFF. Here the CDR3 DNA reads TGCAGCGTCGTCTTACTAGCGGACGAGCAGTTCTTC.

V and J are TRBV28 and TRBJ2-7; 8 bases map to TRBD1. The CDR3 extends over 14 amino acids. Germline V CDR1 and CDR2: MDHEN, SYDVKM. With 7 bases clipped from V and 2 bases from J, the junction kept 7 bases outside the gene matches. This CDR3 reads CASNHRDRPYEQYF. The CDR3 nucleotides are TGTGCCAGCAACCATCGGGACAGGCCCTACGAGCAGTACTTC.

The chain employs TRBV6-5 and TRBJ2-1, with 9 bases identical to TRBD1. CDR1 and CDR2 (germline): MNHEY, SVGAGI. J was trimmed by 8 bases and V by 6 bases; bases with no gene match: 8. The CDR3 sequence is 14 residues long. CDR3 sequence (DNA): TGTGCCAGCAGAAAGGACAGGGGCTTGGATGAGCAGTTCTTC. Translating it yields CASRKDRGLDEQFF.

The chain links TRBV6-1 to TRBJ2-2; 8 bases agree with TRBD1. J gave up 1 base and V 6 bases, and 4 bases lay outside the gene matches. Germline-derived CDR1 and CDR2 are MNHNS and SASEGT. There are 15 residues in the CDR3. The CDR3 nucleotides are TGTGCCAGCAGCGGACAGGGCCTGAACACCGGGGAGCTGTTTTTT. Its protein product is CASSGQGLNTGELFF.

Concerning this clone: Other DNA sequences in the same sample also yield this CDR3. The chain carries TRBV29-1 and TRBJ2-5; 10 bases map to TRBD2. The CDR3 has 13 residues. CDR1 SQVTM and CDR2 ANQGSEA come from the germline V gene. V shed 4 bases, J shed 5 bases, and the junction held 4 bases outside the gene matches. CDR3 residues: CSVAGLAVETQYF. Here the CDR3 DNA reads TGCAGCGTTGCTGGACTAGCGGTGGAGACCCAGTACTTC.

This sequence joins TRBV19 and TRBJ2-7; 8 bases fit TRBD1. V shed 4 bases and J 4 bases; nucleotides not matched to a gene: 0. Germline V gives CDR1 LNHDA, CDR2 SQIVND (reference sequence). This CDR3 region has 12 residues. CDR3 protein: CASSRQGYEQYF. The CDR3 DNA sequence: TGTGCCAGTAGTAGACAGGGGTACGAGCAGTACTTC.

The DNA of the CDR3 is TGTGCCAGCAGTGAGGCCCGTCTAGCGGGAGTTGTGAACACCGGGGAGCTGTTTTTT. Translation: CASSEARLAGVVNTGELFF. The chain carries TRBV6-1 and TRBJ2-2; 10 bases are a match to TRBD2. Per the germline V gene, CDR1 is MNHNS and CDR2 is SASEGT. V gave up 3 bases and J gave up 1 base; unmatched junction bases: 11. CDR3 length: 19 residues.

The chain recombines TRBV14 with TRBJ2-1, with D hard to call. There are 13 residues in the CDR3. V was shortened by 4 bases and J by 4 bases, with 8 bases between the two germline ends. Per the germline V gene, CDR1 is SGHDN and CDR2 is FVKESK. The CDR3 DNA is TGTGCCAGCAGCCCCCTAGAATACAATGAGCAGTTCTTC. This sequence encodes CASSPLEYNEQFF.

CDR3 in DNA: TGTGCCAGCAGTTTTCCCGGCAAAAACATTCAGTACTTC. Protein: CASSFPGKNIQYF. J is TRBJ2-4 and V is TRBV28; D gene ambiguous. Looked up from germline, CDR1 is MDHEN and CDR2 is SYDVKM. V was pared by 3 bases and J by 3 bases, with 6 bases between. The CDR3 is 13 residues long. The variable domain in full, with the rest retrieved from reference TRBV28 and TRBJ2-4, is DVKVTQSSRYLVKRTGEKVFLECVQDMDHENMFWYRQDPGLGLRLIYFSYDVKMKEKGDIPEGYSVSREKKERFSLILESASTNQTSMYLCASSFPGKNIQYFGAGTRLSVL.

This chain links TRBV7-3 with TRBJ2-1, with TRBD2 matching over 7 bases. The CDR3 runs 15 residues. Looked up from germline, CDR1 is SGHTA and CDR2 is FQGTGA. After removal of 0 bases from V and 8 bases from J, the junction contained 7 bases not matched to a gene. The CDR3 DNA reads as TGTGCCAGCAGCTTAACGGGCGGGAGAGATGATGAGCAGTTCTTC. Translating it yields CASSLTGGRDDEQFF.

The V and J genes are TRBV30 and TRBJ2-7; 12 bases are shared with TRBD2. Trimming removed 3 bases from V and 4 bases from J; junction bases left unmatched: 13. Germline CDR1 GTSNPN, CDR2 SVGIG (reference sequence). The CDR3 is 17 amino acids. The CDR3 spells CAWSRETSGSYRYEQYF. The DNA for the CDR3 is TGTGCCTGGAGCCGCGAGACTAGCGGGAGCTATCGTTACGAGCAGTACTTC. The variable domain in full, completed from reference TRBV30 and TRBJ2-7, reads SQTIHQWPATLVQPVGSPLSLECTVEGTSNPNLYWYRQAAGRGLQLLFYSVGIGQISSEVPQNLSASRPQDRQFILSSKKLLLSDSGFYLCAWSRETSGSYRYEQYFGPGTRLTVT.

There are a few counts of this clone. The chain uses TRBV7-6 and TRBJ2-3, with TRBD1 identical over 9 bases. From germline, CDR1 is SGHVS and CDR2 FNYEAQ. J was trimmed by 4 bases and V by 2 bases; bases with no gene match: 13. CDR3 size: 18 residues. CDR3 protein: CASSLRPTGGAGSDTQYF. DNA for the CDR3: TGTGCCAGCAGCTTAAGACCCACAGGGGGCGCCGGATCAGATACGCAGTATTTT.

The chain combines TRBV19 with TRBJ2-2, with D possibly being TRBD2 (6 bases). The CDR3 runs 15 residues. Trimming took off 3 bases at V and 7 bases at J, with 15 bases between the two ends. Germline CDR1 and CDR2: LNHDA and SQIVND (reference sequence). For the CDR3, the DNA is TGTGCCAGTAGTATGGAGGGCCTAGTGGTCGGGGAGCTGTTTTTT. It translates to CASSMEGLVVGELFF.

CDR3 DNA sequence: TGTGCCAGCAGTGCGGGGACAGGGGGAGGAAACACCATATATTTT. This sequence encodes CASSAGTGGGNTIYF. The chain links TRBV6-1 to TRBJ1-3, with TRBD1 identical over 11 bases. CDR3 length: 15 residues. Germline V CDR1 and CDR2: MNHNS, SASEGT. V dropped 4 bases and J dropped 4; count of bases not matched to a gene: 3.